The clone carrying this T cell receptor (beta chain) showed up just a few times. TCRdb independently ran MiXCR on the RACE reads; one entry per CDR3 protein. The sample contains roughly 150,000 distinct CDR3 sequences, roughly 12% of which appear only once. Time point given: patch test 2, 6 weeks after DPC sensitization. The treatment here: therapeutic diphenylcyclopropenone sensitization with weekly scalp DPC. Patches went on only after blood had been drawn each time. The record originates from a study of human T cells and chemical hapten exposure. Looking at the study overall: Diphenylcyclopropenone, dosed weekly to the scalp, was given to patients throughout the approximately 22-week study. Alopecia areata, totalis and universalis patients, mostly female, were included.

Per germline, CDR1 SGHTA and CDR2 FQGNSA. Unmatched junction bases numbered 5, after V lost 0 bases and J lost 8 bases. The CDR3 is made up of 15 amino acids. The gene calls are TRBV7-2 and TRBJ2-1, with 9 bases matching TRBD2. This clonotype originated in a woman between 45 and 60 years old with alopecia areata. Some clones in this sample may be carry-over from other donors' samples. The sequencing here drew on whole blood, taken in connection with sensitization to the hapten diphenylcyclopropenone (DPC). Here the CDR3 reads CASSLASGSHDEQFF. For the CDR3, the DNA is TGTGCCAGCAGCTTAGCTAGCGGGAGCCACGATGAGCAGTTCTTC.